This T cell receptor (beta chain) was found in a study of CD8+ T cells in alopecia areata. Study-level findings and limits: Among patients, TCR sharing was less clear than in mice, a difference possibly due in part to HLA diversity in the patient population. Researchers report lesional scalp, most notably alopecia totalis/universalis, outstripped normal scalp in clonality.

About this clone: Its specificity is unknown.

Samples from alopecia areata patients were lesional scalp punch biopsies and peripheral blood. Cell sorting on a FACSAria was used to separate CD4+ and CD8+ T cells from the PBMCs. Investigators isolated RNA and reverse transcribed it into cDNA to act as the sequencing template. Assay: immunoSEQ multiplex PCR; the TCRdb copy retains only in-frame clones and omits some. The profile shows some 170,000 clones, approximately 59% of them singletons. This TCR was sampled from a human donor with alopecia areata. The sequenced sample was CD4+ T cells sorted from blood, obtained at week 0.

The CDR3 spells CASSVSAGEVAKNIQYF. CDR3 nucleotide sequence: TGTGCCAGCAGCGTCAGCGCGGGGGAGGTAGCCAAAAACATTCAGTACTTC. The chain is built from TRBV9 and TRBJ2-4; TRBD2 matches at 7 bases. V gave up 2 bases and J gave up 0 bases; unmatched junction bases: 8. The length of the CDR3 is 17 residues. The V gene's germline CDR1 is SGDLS and CDR2 YYNGEE. The variable domain in full, completed from reference TRBV9 and TRBJ2-4, reads DSGVTQTPKHLITATGQRVTLRCSPRSGDLSVYWYQQSLDQGLQFLIQYYNGEERAKGNILERFSAQQFPDLHSELNLSSLELGDSALYFCASSVSAGEVAKNIQYFGAGTRLSVL.